The following is a T cell receptor beta chain sequence with its context. This entry belongs to a study of shared clonotypes between healthy human individuals. Replicate PCRs run on sorted subsets employed approximately 200 ng DNA, approximately 30,000 T cell genomes. Profiled with immunoSEQ multiplex PCR; TCRdb holds only in-frame clones, not every one. The repertoire includes some 500,000 clones, less than 96% of them detected once, and 0.06% sits in the top ten. The CDR3 loop spans 14 amino acids. With 0 bases removed from V and 4 bases from J, the gap between germline ends came to 7 bases. Per germline, CDR1 MGHRA and CDR2 YSYEKL.

Sequencing was performed on naive CD4+ T cells sorted from blood. Regarding subset: CD45RA+ positively selected. This sequence originates from a woman aged 25 to 45 in good health. The gene calls are TRBV4-1 and TRBJ1-5, with a weak D call TRBD1 (5 bases). CDR3: CASSQESGNQPQHF. The CDR3 bases are TGCGCCAGCAGCCAAGAGTCAGGGAATCAGCCCCAGCATTTT.